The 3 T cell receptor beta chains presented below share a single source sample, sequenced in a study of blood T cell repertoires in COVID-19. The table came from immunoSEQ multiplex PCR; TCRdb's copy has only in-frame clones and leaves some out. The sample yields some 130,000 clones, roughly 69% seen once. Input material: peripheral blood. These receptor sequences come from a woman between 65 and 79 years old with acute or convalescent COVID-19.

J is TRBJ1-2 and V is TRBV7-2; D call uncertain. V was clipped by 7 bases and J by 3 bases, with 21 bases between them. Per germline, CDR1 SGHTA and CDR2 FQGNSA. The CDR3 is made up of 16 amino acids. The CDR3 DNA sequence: TGTGCCAGCACCTCCTCGAGGACGGGAGGGTACTATGGCTACACCTTC. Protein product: CASTSSRTGGYYGYTF.

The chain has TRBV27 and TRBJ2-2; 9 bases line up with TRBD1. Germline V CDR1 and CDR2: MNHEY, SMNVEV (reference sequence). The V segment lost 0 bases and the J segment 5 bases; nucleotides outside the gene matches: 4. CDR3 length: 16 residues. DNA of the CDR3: TGTGCCAGCAGTTTATCGGGACAGGGAGGGACCGGGGAGCTGTTTTTT. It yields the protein CASSLSGQGGTGELFF.

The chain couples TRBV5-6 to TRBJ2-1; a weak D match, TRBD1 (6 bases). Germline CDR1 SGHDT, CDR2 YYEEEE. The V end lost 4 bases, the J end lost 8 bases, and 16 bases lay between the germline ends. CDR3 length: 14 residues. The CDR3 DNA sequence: TGTGCCAGCAGCCTGGACAGTGAAAACTATGAGCAGTTCTTC. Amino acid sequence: CASSLDSENYEQFF.